This passage covers 10 T cell receptor beta chains from one sample sequenced in a study of shared clonotypes between healthy human individuals. Some clones are missing from TCRdb's copy, which holds only in-frame ones; the method was immunoSEQ multiplex PCR. This table holds 740,000 or so clones, 60% to 75% found once. Input material: memory CD4+ T cells sorted from blood. Stated subset: CD45RA-negative fraction. All receptors come from a woman aged 30 to 39 in good health.

This clone was seen just once. A single base separates this from a much larger clone, so it may be a read error. CDR3 coding DNA: TGTGCCAGCACTGTCTCTGGAAACACCATATATTTT. As protein: CASTVSGNTIYF. The chain employs TRBV2 and TRBJ1-3, with D unclear. Germline V gene data show CDR1 as SNHLY and CDR2 as FYNNEI. Trimming shortened V by 7 bases and J by 0 bases, and 4 bases separated the two germline ends. The CDR3 runs 12 residues. The full variable domain, rest sourced from reference TRBV2 and TRBJ1-3, is EPEVTQTPSHQVTQMGQEVILRCVPISNHLYFYWYRQILGQKVEFLVSFYNNEISEKSEIFDDQFSVERPDGSNFTLKIRSTKLEDSAMYFCASTVSGNTIYFGEGSWLTVV.

The V gene is TRBV28, the J gene TRBJ2-3; possible D gene TRBD1, 5 bases. The V end was cut by 8 bases, the J end by 6 bases, with 15 bases between. The V gene's germline CDR1 is MDHEN and CDR2 SYDVKM. This CDR3 region has 13 residues. Written as DNA, the CDR3 is TGTGCCAGCTCCGACTCTGGGGCGGATACGCAGTATTTT. Protein product: CASSDSGADTQYF.

V gene TRBV5-1 combines with J gene TRBJ2-5, with D perhaps TRBD1 or TRBD2 (5 bases each). The CDR3 extends over 15 amino acids. CDR1 is SGHRS and CDR2 is YFSETQ in the germline V gene. V was clipped by 0 bases and J by 2 bases, with 11 bases between them. CDR3 DNA sequence: TGCGCCAGCAGCTTGGAGGGGAGCCCACAAGAGACCCAGTACTTC. Its translation is CASSLEGSPQETQYF. Together with reference TRBV5-1 and TRBJ2-5, the CDR3 gives the full variable domain: KAGVTQTPRYLIKTRGQQVTLSCSPISGHRSVSWYQQTPGQGLQFLFEYFSETQRNKGNFPGRFSGRQFSNSRSEMNVSTLELGDSALYLCASSLEGSPQETQYFGPGTRLLVL.

The chain uses TRBV7-2 and TRBJ2-1, with TRBD2 matching over 11 bases. Per the germline V gene, CDR1 is SGHTA and CDR2 is FQGNSA. This CDR3 contains 15 residues. The J segment lost 10 bases and the V segment lost 4 bases, leaving 9 bases of the junction unmatched. CDR3: CASSSTSGGHGEQFF. The CDR3 coding sequence is TGTGCCAGCAGCTCCACTAGCGGGGGTCACGGGGAGCAGTTCTTC.

V usage is TRBV4-1 and J usage is TRBJ2-5, with D perhaps TRBD1 or TRBD2 (7 bases each). Germline V gives CDR1 MGHRA, CDR2 YSYEKL. The CDR3 runs 17 residues. Trimming stripped 1 base from V and 0 bases from J, with 15 bases between. CDR3 sequence reads: CASSQGRGGTNQETQYF. The CDR3 DNA is TGCGCCAGCAGCCAAGGCAGGGGGGGAACCAACCAAGAGACCCAGTACTTC.

The CDR3 region is CASTRREETQYF. The CDR3, as DNA: TGTGCCAGCACCAGGCGCGAAGAGACCCAGTACTTC. The chain joins TRBV13 to TRBJ2-5; D is unclear. CDR1 is PRHDT and CDR2 is FYEKMQ in the germline V gene (reference sequence). The V gene lost 7 bases and the J gene lost 3 bases, with 9 bases spanning the gap. The CDR3 covers 12 residues.

The chain recombines TRBV18 with TRBJ1-2; D gene uncertain. Trimming cost V 2 bases and J 4 bases, with 8 bases left between them. The CDR3 has 13 amino acids. Looked up from germline, CDR1 is KGHSH and CDR2 is LQKENI. CDR3 loop: CASSPGNLYGYTF. The CDR3 nucleotides read TGTGCCAGCTCACCAGGGAACCTCTATGGCTACACCTTC.

The CDR3 DNA is TGTGCCAGCAGCTTGCCGACTAGCGGGAGAAACGAGCAGTACTTC. Amino acid sequence: CASSLPTSGRNEQYF. The chain carries TRBV7-2 and TRBJ2-7; 12 bases map to TRBD2. Germline lookup yields CDR1 SGHTA and CDR2 FQGNSA. The CDR3 length is 15 residues. The V and J ends lost 3 bases and 5 bases, in that order; junction bases with no gene match: 5.

This clone was seen a handful of times. The chain carries TRBV27 and TRBJ2-1; D is perhaps TRBD2 (6 bases). Germline CDR1 MNHEY, CDR2 SMNVEV (reference sequence). Trimming shortened V by 6 bases and J by 0 bases, and 9 bases separated the two germline ends. This CDR3 is 14 amino acids long. The CDR3 coding sequence is TGTGCCAGCAGGGGACTGAGCTCCTACAATGAGCAGTTCTTC. Its protein product is CASRGLSSYNEQFF.

The sample holds many counts of this clone. V gene TRBV27 combines with J gene TRBJ1-1; the match to TRBD1 covers 8 bases. Per the germline V gene, CDR1 is MNHEY and CDR2 is SMNVEV (reference sequence). The CDR3 spans 13 residues. V shed 7 bases and J 4 bases; nucleotides not matched to a gene: 5. The CDR3 loop is CASMQGAGTEAFF. The CDR3 region has the DNA TGTGCCAGCATGCAGGGGGCCGGCACTGAAGCTTTCTTT.